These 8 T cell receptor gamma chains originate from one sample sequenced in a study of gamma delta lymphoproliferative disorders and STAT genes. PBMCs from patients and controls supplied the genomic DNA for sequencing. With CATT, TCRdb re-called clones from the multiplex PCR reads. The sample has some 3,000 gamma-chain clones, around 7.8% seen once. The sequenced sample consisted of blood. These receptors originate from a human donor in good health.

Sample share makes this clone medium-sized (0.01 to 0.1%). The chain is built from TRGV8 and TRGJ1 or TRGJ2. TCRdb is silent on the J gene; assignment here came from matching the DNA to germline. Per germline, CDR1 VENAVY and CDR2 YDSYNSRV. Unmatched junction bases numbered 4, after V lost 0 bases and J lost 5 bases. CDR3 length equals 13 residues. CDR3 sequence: CATWDRRNYKKLF. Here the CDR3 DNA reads TGTGCCACCTGGGATAGGCGCAATTATAAGAAACTCTTT.

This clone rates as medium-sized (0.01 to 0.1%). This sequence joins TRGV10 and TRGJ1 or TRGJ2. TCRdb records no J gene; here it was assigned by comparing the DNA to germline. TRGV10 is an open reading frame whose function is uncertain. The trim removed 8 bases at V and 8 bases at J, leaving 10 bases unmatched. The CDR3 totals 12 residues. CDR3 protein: CAAWDPGDKKLF. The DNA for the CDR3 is TGTGCTGCGTGGGATCCGGGCGATAAGAAACTCTTT.

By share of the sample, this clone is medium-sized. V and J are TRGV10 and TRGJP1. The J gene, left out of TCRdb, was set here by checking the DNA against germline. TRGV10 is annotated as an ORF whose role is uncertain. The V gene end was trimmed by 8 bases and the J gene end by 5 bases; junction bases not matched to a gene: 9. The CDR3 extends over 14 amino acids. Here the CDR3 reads CAAWDGLTGWFKIF. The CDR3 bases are TGTGCTGCGTGGGATGGGCTAACTGGTTGGTTCAAGATATTT.

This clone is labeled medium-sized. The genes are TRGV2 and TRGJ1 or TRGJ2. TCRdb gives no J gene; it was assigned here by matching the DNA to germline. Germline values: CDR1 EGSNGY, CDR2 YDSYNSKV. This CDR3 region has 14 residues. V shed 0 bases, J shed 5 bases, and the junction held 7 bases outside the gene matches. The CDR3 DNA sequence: TGTGCCACCTGGGACGGGCGGGGTAATTATAAGAAACTCTTT. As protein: CATWDGRGNYKKLF.

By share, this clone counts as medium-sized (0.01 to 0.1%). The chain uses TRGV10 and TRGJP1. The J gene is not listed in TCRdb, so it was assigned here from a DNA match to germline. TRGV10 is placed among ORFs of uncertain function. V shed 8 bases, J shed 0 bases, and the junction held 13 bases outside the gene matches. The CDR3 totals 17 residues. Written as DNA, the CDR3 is TGTGCTGCGTGGGATTCCCCCTGGCATACCACTGGTTGGTTCAAGATATTT. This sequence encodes CAAWDSPWHTTGWFKIF.

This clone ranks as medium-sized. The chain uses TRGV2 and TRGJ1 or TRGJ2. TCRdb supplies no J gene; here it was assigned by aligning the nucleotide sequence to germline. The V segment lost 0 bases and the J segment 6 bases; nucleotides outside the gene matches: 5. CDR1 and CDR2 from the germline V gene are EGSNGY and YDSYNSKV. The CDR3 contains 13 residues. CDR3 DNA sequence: TGTGCCACCTGGGACGGGCCCATTTATAAGAAACTCTTT. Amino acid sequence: CATWDGPIYKKLF.

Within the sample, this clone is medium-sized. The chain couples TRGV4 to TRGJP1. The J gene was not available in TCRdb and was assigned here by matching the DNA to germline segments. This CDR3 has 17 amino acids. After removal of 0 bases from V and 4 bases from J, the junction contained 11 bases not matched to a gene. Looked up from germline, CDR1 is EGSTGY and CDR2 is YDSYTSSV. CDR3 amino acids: CATWDGPNLNTGWFKIF. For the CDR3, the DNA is TGTGCCACCTGGGATGGGCCGAACCTTAACACTGGTTGGTTCAAGATATTT.

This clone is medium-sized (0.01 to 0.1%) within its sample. CDR3 in DNA: TGTGCCACCTGGGACTCTAGTAGTGATTGGATCAAGACGTTT. Translated, it gives CATWDSSSDWIKTF. This chain joins TRGV2 and TRGJP2. The J gene, absent from TCRdb, was called here by matching the DNA to germline. Trimming took 3 bases from V and 1 from J; bases not matched to a gene: 2. Germline V gene data show CDR1 as EGSNGY and CDR2 as YDSYNSKV. This CDR3 is built from 14 residues.